Listed below are T cell receptor beta chains from one sample, sequenced in a study of Ad26.COV2.S vaccination and SARS-CoV-2 variants. Generated by immunoSEQ multiplex PCR, the TCRdb table keeps only in-frame clones and is missing some. The repertoire holds about 350,000 clones, with 92% as singletons. The source material was peripheral blood, sampled after recovery from COVID-19. All receptors come from a human donor who had recovered from COVID-19. Each CDR3 is given with its conserved first and last residue. A D gene is named only where the DNA matches it firmly. A row's size may be missing; if present it is once, few, many or a size class.

J gene,V gene,D gene,clone size,CDR3 protein,CDR3 DNA
TRBJ2-2,TRBV6-5,TRBD1,NA,CASSFNRGVGTGELFF,TGTGCCAGCAGTTTTAACAGGGGGGTAGGCACCGGGGAGCTGTTTTTT
TRBJ2-2,TRBV9,TRBD2,NA,CASKAGGNTGELFF,TGTGCCAGCAAGGCGGGGGGGAACACCGGGGAGCTGTTTTTT
TRBJ2-7,TRBV13,NA,NA,CASSLRGGLYEQYF,TGTGCCAGCAGCTTACGAGGGGGGTTGTACGAGCAGTACTTC
TRBJ1-5,TRBV6-5,TRBD1,NA,CASSPEGANQPQHF,TGTGCCAGCAGTCCTGAGGGGGCAAATCAGCCCCAGCATTTT
TRBJ2-6,TRBV3-1/TRBV3-2,TRBD1,once,CASSPNRGVGANVLTF,TGTGCCAGCAGCCCAAACAGGGGCGTCGGGGCCAACGTCCTGACTTTC
TRBJ1-1,TRBV7-8,NA,NA,CASSLNLGGTEAFF,TGTGCCAGCAGCTTAAATCTGGGTGGGACTGAAGCTTTCTTT
TRBJ1-1,TRBV6-6,TRBD1,NA,CASSYQGAEAFF,TGTGCCAGCAGTTACCAGGGGGCTGAAGCTTTCTTT
TRBJ2-1,TRBV10-3,TRBD2,few,CAISGASGPYNEQFF,TGTGCCATCAGTGGCGCTAGCGGGCCCTACAATGAGCAGTTCTTC
TRBJ2-3,TRBV27,TRBD2,NA,CASSWYWTSRSDTQYF,TGTGCCAGCAGTTGGTATTGGACTAGCAGGTCAGATACGCAGTATTTT
TRBJ1-2,TRBV5-4,NA,NA,CASSLEGRYGYTF,TGTGCCAGCAGCTTGGAGGGGAGATATGGCTACACCTTC
TRBJ2-7,TRBV6-2/TRBV6-3,TRBD2,NA,CASSYRSGDTYEQYF,TGTGCCAGCAGTTACCGTAGCGGGGACACCTACGAGCAGTACTTC
TRBJ1-6,TRBV6-5,NA,NA,CASSYNGRTGSPLHF,TGTGCCAGCAGTTACAACGGGCGAACAGGTTCACCCCTCCACTTT
TRBJ2-5,TRBV4-3,TRBD1,NA,CASSQGTGGLETQYF,TGCGCCAGCAGCCAAGGGACAGGCGGTCTGGAGACCCAGTACTTC
TRBJ2-4,TRBV25-1,NA,NA,CASSDSGLAKNIQYF,TGTGCCAGCAGTGATTCGGGCTTAGCCAAAAACATTCAGTACTTC